This TCR beta chain was obtained from a study of cytomegalovirus exposure and HLA in healthy donors. Study-wide findings and caveats: Presence/absence comparisons presumed near-even sequencing depth among donors. Cytomegalovirus association was listed for approximately 150 TCR beta chains. The authors considered a cluster of highly shared sequence variants likely to be a sequencing artifact.

About this clone: Its antigen is as yet unknown.

Germline V gene lookup returns CDR1 LGHNA and CDR2 YSLEER. The V gene end was trimmed by 2 bases and the J gene end by 7 bases; junction bases not matched to a gene: 6. The CDR3 sequence is 16 residues long. The PCR made use of 60 Vbeta and 13 Jbeta primers. Profiled with immunoSEQ multiplex PCR; TCRdb holds only in-frame clones, not every one. This table has more than 70,000 clones, about 70% appearing once. This sequence was found in a man aged 35 to 55 in good health and CMV-seronegative. The sequenced sample consisted of PBMCs. This chain uses TRBV4-3 with TRBJ1-4; 11 bases align to TRBD1. CDR3 DNA: TGCGCCAGCAGCCAATCACCGGGACAGGGGGGTGAAAAACTGTTTTTT. It specifies CASSQSPGQGGEKLFF.